The clone carrying this T cell receptor (beta chain) was recorded a few times. Each individual donor underwent a draw of approximately 9.6 milliliters of peripheral blood. Using a J-beta primer mix together with a sample-barcoded 5' primer, a second PCR was run for roughly 7 to 11 cycles. Each cDNA molecule carried a tag from a template-switch adaptor that contained 12 random nucleotides. TCRdb redid the calling of the 5' RACE reads with MiXCR, one entry per CDR3 protein. This table has roughly 1.7 million distinct CDR3 sequences, about 35% appearing once. This specimen belongs to a study of blood T cells in healthy people across ages. Study information: About one barcoded beta molecule per two T cells was the capture yield of template switching.

The germline CDR1 and CDR2 sequences are DFQATT and SNEGSKA (reference sequence). This CDR3 contains 15 residues. The trim removed 5 bases at V and 13 bases at J, leaving 15 bases unmatched. This receptor was taken from a woman under 40 in good health. The sample consisted of blood. This chain links TRBV20-1 with TRBJ2-4, with 12 nucleotides matching TRBD2. Here the CDR3 reads CSAPPSGRAWNEQYF. The DNA for the CDR3 is TGCAGTGCTCCTCCTAGCGGGAGGGCGTGGAATGAGCAGTACTTC.